These 18 T cell receptor beta chains were all obtained from the same sample, sequenced in a study of shared clonotypes between healthy human individuals. Using immunoSEQ multiplex PCR, the repertoire was profiled, and TCRdb retains in-frame clones only, with some absent. Among about 2.1 million clones listed, 90% to 95% were seen once. Only CD45RO-negative cells positively selected for CCR7 counted as naive CD8 cells, so terminally differentiated effector memory CD45RA+ cells were excluded. Material: naive CD8+ T cells from PBMCs. These receptors originate from a man younger than 30 in good health. Some clones in this sample may be carry-over from other donors' samples.

The chain joins TRBV7-7 to TRBJ2-7, with D perhaps TRBD1 or TRBD2 (5 bases each). The CDR3 covers 15 residues. CDR1 is SSHAT, CDR2 FNYEAQ, per germline (reference sequence). V lost 5 bases, J lost 0 bases, and 14 bases lay in between. The CDR3 protein is CASSPGPSSSYEQYF. The CDR3 DNA reads TGTGCCAGCAGCCCGGGGCCTTCCAGCTCCTACGAGCAGTACTTC.

This chain joins TRBV9 and TRBJ2-3; tentative D call: TRBD2 (5 bases). Germline-derived CDR1 and CDR2 are SGDLS and YYNGEE. The CDR3 is made up of 15 amino acids. The V end was cut by 4 bases, the J end by 2 bases, with 14 bases between. CDR3 coding DNA: TGTGCCAGCAGCCTCAGCGGAGCCGACACAGATACGCAGTATTTT. This gives the protein CASSLSGADTDTQYF.

This chain uses TRBV5-1 with TRBJ2-1; 7 bases agree with TRBD2. Germline V lookup: CDR1 SGHRS, CDR2 YFSETQ. This CDR3 has 16 amino acids. With 2 bases clipped from V and 0 bases from J, the junction kept 5 bases outside the gene matches. CDR3: CASSFTSAYSYNEQFF. The CDR3 nucleotides read TGCGCCAGCAGCTTTACTAGCGCGTACTCCTACAATGAGCAGTTCTTC.

The chain combines TRBV15 with TRBJ2-1, with TRBD2 identical over 9 bases. The CDR3 extends over 18 amino acids. Germline lookup yields CDR1 LNHNV and CDR2 YYDKDF (reference sequence). The junction had 16 bases not matched to a gene; V was cut back by 2 bases and J by 8 bases. CDR3 amino acids: CATSRPWGEREAGDEQFF. The CDR3, as DNA: TGTGCCACCAGCAGACCTTGGGGGGAGCGGGAGGCCGGGGATGAGCAGTTCTTC.

This chain connects TRBV5-4 to TRBJ2-1, with D possibly TRBD1 on 5 matching bases. Deletions cut 3 bases from V and 4 bases from J, with 20 bases between. From germline, CDR1 is SGHNT and CDR2 YYREEE (reference sequence). The CDR3 totals 17 residues. The CDR3 loop is CASSWGDRAGSYNEQFF. The CDR3 DNA reads as TGTGCCAGCAGCTGGGGCGATAGGGCCGGAAGTTACAATGAGCAGTTCTTC.

CDR3 amino acids: CAGPGCRDNSPLHF. As DNA, the CDR3 is TGTGCCGGCCCCGGGTGCCGAGATAATTCACCCCTCCACTTT. The genes are TRBV27 and TRBJ1-6; D uncertain. CDR1 and CDR2 from the germline V gene are MNHEY and SMNVEV (reference sequence). The CDR3 totals 14 residues. Between the trimmed V and J ends, which lost 11 bases and 5 bases, there was a span of 16 bases.

This rearrangement joins TRBV9 to TRBJ2-4; possibly TRBD1 or TRBD2 for D (5 bases each). Germline V gene lookup returns CDR1 SGDLS and CDR2 YYNGEE. V was trimmed by 1 base and J by 7 bases, leaving 12 bases between them. CDR3 length equals 14 residues. The DNA for the CDR3 is TGTGCCAGCAGCGTACGGGGCTCGGACAACATTCAGTACTTC. It translates to CASSVRGSDNIQYF. Full variable domain (outside the CDR3, taken from reference TRBV9 and TRBJ2-4): DSGVTQTPKHLITATGQRVTLRCSPRSGDLSVYWYQQSLDQGLQFLIQYYNGEERAKGNILERFSAQQFPDLHSELNLSSLELGDSALYFCASSVRGSDNIQYFGAGTRLSVL.

The chain joins TRBV7-9 to TRBJ2-7, with D possibly being TRBD1 (5 bases). The CDR3 totals 14 residues. V was cut by 3 bases and J by 2 bases, with 11 bases left in between. Per germline, CDR1 SEHNR and CDR2 FQNEAQ (reference sequence). CDR3 nucleotides: TGTGCCAGCAGCTTGGGGCGGCTGACCTACGAGCAGTACTTC. Translating gives CASSLGRLTYEQYF. Full variable domain (outside the CDR3, taken from reference TRBV7-9 and TRBJ2-7): DTGVSQNPRHKITKRGQNVTFRCDPISEHNRLYWYRQTLGQGPEFLTYFQNEAQLEKSRLLSDRFSAERPKGSFSTLEIQRTEQGDSAMYLCASSLGRLTYEQYFGPGTRLTVT.

This sequence joins TRBV14 and TRBJ2-1; the D gene is possibly TRBD2 (7 bases). Germline CDR1 is SGHDN and CDR2 is FVKESK. Deletions cut 1 base from V and 7 bases from J, with 17 bases between. CDR3 length: 16 residues. CDR3 region: CASSQVGGAIRNEQFF. The CDR3, as DNA: TGTGCCAGCAGCCAAGTAGGGGGGGCGATAAGAAATGAGCAGTTCTTC.

The chain is built from TRBV5-6 and TRBJ2-1; D may correspond to TRBD1 or TRBD2 (6 bases each). From germline, CDR1 is SGHDT and CDR2 YYEEEE. The CDR3 runs to 17 residues. Between the trimmed V and J ends, which lost 4 bases and 7 bases, there was a span of 24 bases. Here the CDR3 DNA reads TGTGCCAGCAGCCAGGGGAGGTATAGGACTGATGGGAATGAGCAGTTCTTC. This gives the protein CASSQGRYRTDGNEQFF.

The chain couples TRBV7-8 to TRBJ2-1; 9 bases align to TRBD1. The CDR3 is 15 amino acids. Germline trimming cut 5 bases from V and 6 bases from J; bases unmatched to any gene: 8. Per germline, CDR1 SGHVS and CDR2 FQNEAQ. CDR3 nucleotides: TGTGCCAGCAGCGTAGACAGGGGGGCTCGCAATGAGCAGTTCTTC. This gives the protein CASSVDRGARNEQFF.

The chain recombines TRBV7-9 with TRBJ2-7, with unresolved D. Germline CDR1 reads SEHNR; CDR2 reads FQNEAQ (reference sequence). This CDR3 contains 12 residues. Deletions cut 0 bases from V and 7 bases from J, with 7 bases between. The CDR3 reads CASSLAVREQYF. The CDR3 coding sequence is TGTGCCAGCAGCTTAGCGGTTAGGGAGCAGTACTTC.

The rearrangement joins TRBV5-8 to TRBJ2-1; D gene ambiguous. Trimming removed 3 bases at V and 6 bases at J, with 10 bases between. Germline lookup yields CDR1 SGHTS and CDR2 YDEGEE. The length of the CDR3 is 13 residues. The CDR3 DNA follows: TGTGCCAGCAGCTACCGGGTCGCCAATGAGCAGTTCTTC. Protein sequence: CASSYRVANEQFF.

This clone was observed once. The chain carries TRBV14 and TRBJ2-1; 10 nucleotides agree with TRBD2. V shed 6 bases and J 5 bases; nucleotides not matched to a gene: 13. The CDR3 length is 17 residues. Looked up from germline, CDR1 is SGHDN and CDR2 is FVKESK. CDR3 protein: CASRRAGGAVLDNEQFF. CDR3 sequence (DNA): TGTGCCAGCAGAAGAGCGGGAGGGGCAGTTTTGGACAATGAGCAGTTCTTC.

This clone was seen only once. The V and J genes are TRBV7-9 and TRBJ2-2; either TRBD1 or TRBD2 may supply D (5 bases each). V dropped 4 bases and J dropped 2 bases, with 17 bases sitting between them. Germline CDR1 is SEHNR and CDR2 is FQNEAQ (reference sequence). This CDR3 is built from 17 residues. CDR3 loop: CASSSTGTQINTGELFF. The CDR3 region has the DNA TGTGCCAGCAGCTCCACCGGGACGCAGATTAACACCGGGGAGCTGTTTTTT.

Only one count was recorded for this clone. The chain links TRBV29-1 to TRBJ2-7; 8 positions agree with TRBD1. The CDR3 is made up of 15 amino acids. Germline trimming cut 0 bases from V and 5 bases from J; bases unmatched to any gene: 9. The V gene's germline CDR1 is SQVTM and CDR2 ANQGSEA. CDR3 coding DNA: TGCAGCGTTGAAGATCCAGGTCAGGGGGCGAACGAGCAGTACTTC. Translated, it gives CSVEDPGQGANEQYF.

The rearrangement uses TRBV5-6 and TRBJ1-1, with D possibly matching TRBD1 (5 bases). Trimming took off 0 bases at V and 0 bases at J, with 12 bases between the two ends. The CDR3 extends over 16 amino acids. From germline, CDR1 is SGHDT and CDR2 YYEEEE. This chain's CDR3 is CASSLDGALMNTEAFF. Here the CDR3 DNA reads TGTGCCAGCAGCTTGGATGGGGCACTAATGAACACTGAAGCTTTCTTT.

The chain combines TRBV20-1 with TRBJ2-1; no clear D. CDR3 size: 11 residues. Germline-derived CDR1 and CDR2 are DFQATT and SNEGSKA (reference sequence). Trimming cost V 3 bases and J 6 bases, with 6 bases left between them. In DNA form, the CDR3 reads TGCAGTGCTAGCGATGGCAATGAGCAGTTCTTC. This sequence encodes CSASDGNEQFF.